The 8 T cell receptor beta chains presented below share a single source sample, sequenced in a study of shared clonotypes between healthy human individuals. Clones were sequenced by immunoSEQ multiplex PCR, and TCRdb holds only the in-frame ones, with some missing. The sample includes about 530,000 clones, almost 80% of them seen just once. Sequenced material: PBMCs. These receptors originate from a woman aged 40 to 49 in good health. Some clones in this sample may be carry-over from other donors' samples.

This clone was recorded a few times. The chain is built from TRBV7-9 and TRBJ1-1, with D unclear. The CDR3 sequence is 15 residues long. Germline assignment: CDR1 SEHNR and CDR2 FQNEAQ (reference sequence). V lost 2 bases and J lost 1, with 11 bases in between. The CDR3 DNA sequence: TGTGCCAGCAGCTTATACGGCGGAACGAACACTGAAGCTTTCTTT. Its protein product is CASSLYGGTNTEAFF. Full variable domain (rest looked up from reference TRBV7-9 and TRBJ1-1): DTGVSQNPRHKITKRGQNVTFRCDPISEHNRLYWYRQTLGQGPEFLTYFQNEAQLEKSRLLSDRFSAERPKGSFSTLEIQRTEQGDSAMYLCASSLYGGTNTEAFFGQGTRLTVV.

This clone was observed once. The chain couples TRBV7-2 to TRBJ2-3; TRBD2 agrees at 8 bases. The CDR3 consists of 17 residues. J lost 3 bases, V lost 5 bases, and 13 bases had no gene match. Germline V gives CDR1 SGHTA, CDR2 FQGNSA. Here the CDR3 DNA reads TGTGCCAGCAGCGCCAGACTAGCGCTTCGTGGGACAGATACGCAGTATTTT. It codes for CASSARLALRGTDTQYF.

V gene TRBV4-1 combines with J gene TRBJ2-1; the D is unclear. The germline V and J ends were trimmed by 1 base and 7 bases, with 20 bases remaining between them. Germline V CDR1 and CDR2: MGHRA, YSYEKL. CDR3 length: 17 residues. The CDR3 nucleotides are TGCGCCAGCAGCCAAGGCCCTTGGGGTCCATATAGGAATGAGCAGTTCTTC. Protein: CASSQGPWGPYRNEQFF.

The chain employs TRBV15 and TRBJ2-5; D is possibly TRBD2 (6 bases). The V end lost 1 base, the J end lost 6 bases, and 12 bases lay between the germline ends. The V gene's germline CDR1 is LNHNV and CDR2 YYDKDF (reference sequence). The CDR3 is 14 amino acids. CDR3 residues: CATSRGGDAQTQYF. The CDR3, as DNA: TGTGCCACCAGCAGAGGCGGGGACGCACAGACCCAGTACTTC. Variable domain in full (rest from reference TRBV15 and TRBJ2-5): DAMVIQNPRYQVTQFGKPVTLSCSQTLNHNVMYWYQQKSSQAPKLLFHYYDKDFNNEADTPDNFQSRRPNTSFCFLDIRSPGLGDTAMYLCATSRGGDAQTQYFGPGTRLLVL.

In this sample, this clone turned up once. The V call is TRBV7-9, the J call TRBJ1-2, with D possibly TRBD1 on 5 matching bases. V lost 6 bases and J lost 8, with 31 bases in between. CDR3 size: 18 residues. Germline V gives CDR1 SEHNR, CDR2 FQNEAQ (reference sequence). CDR3 bases: TGTGCCAGCAGAAGGGGAGGCACAGCTTGGGCAGACAGTTCAGGCTACACCTTC. It encodes CASRRGGTAWADSSGYTF.

The J gene is TRBJ2-3, the V gene TRBV9, with TRBD1 matching 7 bases. With V trimmed by 0 bases and J by 4 bases, 2 bases remained unmatched. The CDR3 consists of 14 residues. Germline CDR1 and CDR2: SGDLS and YYNGEE. DNA for the CDR3: TGTGCCAGCAGCGTAGACAGGGGCGCAGATACGCAGTATTTT. The encoded protein is CASSVDRGADTQYF.

This clone was seen a handful of times. The gene calls are TRBV6-4 and TRBJ2-2; TRBD1 matches 7 bases. The V gene end was trimmed by 4 bases and the J gene end by 4 bases; junction bases not matched to a gene: 6. The CDR3 extends over 15 amino acids. CDR1 MRHNA and CDR2 SNTAGT come from the germline V gene. The CDR3 here is CASSADRDATGELFF. The DNA of the CDR3 is TGTGCCAGCAGTGCAGACAGGGACGCCACCGGGGAGCTGTTTTTT.

In this sample, this clone turned up once. The chain carries TRBV6-1 and TRBJ2-3; D not certain. Germline V lookup: CDR1 MNHNS, CDR2 SASEGT. V shed 5 bases and J shed 0 bases, with 12 bases lying between them. The CDR3 has 15 amino acids. The CDR3 reads CASSLEPRSTDTQYF. The CDR3 coding sequence is TGTGCCAGCAGTTTGGAACCGCGGAGCACAGATACGCAGTATTTT.